Listed below are T cell receptor beta chains from one sample, sequenced in a study of blood T cell repertoires in COVID-19. Sequencing used immunoSEQ multiplex PCR; TCRdb keeps in-frame clones, though not all of them. Counted here are 300,000 to 350,000 clones, roughly 90% occurring once; the ten biggest clones make up roughly 2.9%. Specimen: peripheral blood. The receptors come from a woman in her 30s with COVID-19, enrolled during active disease. CDR3s include the opening cysteine and the closing phenylalanine or tryptophan. The D gene is left open where the match is weak. Clone sizes are given selectively: once, few, many, or a class where the clone is expanded.

abundance: -; d_gene: TRBD1; j_gene: TRBJ2-1; v_gene: TRBV19; CDR3nt: TGTGCCAGTAGTTCGGGGCAGATACGGGCAGGGGGCTATGAGCAGTTCTTC; CDR3aa: CASSSGQIRAGGYEQFF
abundance: once; d_gene: -; j_gene: TRBJ1-2; v_gene: TRBV28; CDR3nt: TGTGCCAGCAGTCCTGGACATCTTCCGGCTAGGGACTATGGCTACACCTTC; CDR3aa: CASSPGHLPARDYGYTF
abundance: -; d_gene: -; j_gene: TRBJ1-4; v_gene: TRBV19; CDR3nt: TGTGCCAGTAGTGGACGATCGCAGTCGGGAGAAAAACTGTTTTTT; CDR3aa: CASSGRSQSGEKLFF
abundance: -; d_gene: TRBD1; j_gene: TRBJ2-6; v_gene: TRBV19; CDR3nt: TGTGCCAGTAGTTCAAGGACAGGGCGCTTCAGCTCTGGGGCCAACGTCCTGACTTTC; CDR3aa: CASSSRTGRFSSGANVLTF
abundance: -; d_gene: -; j_gene: TRBJ2-3; v_gene: TRBV10-3; CDR3nt: TGTGCCATCAGTGAGCGACTCGAAAGCACAGATACGCAGTATTTT; CDR3aa: CAISERLESTDTQYF
abundance: -; d_gene: TRBD2; j_gene: TRBJ2-7; v_gene: TRBV12-5; CDR3nt: TGTGCTAGTGGTTTGGGACTAGCGGGGGACGAGCAGTACTTC; CDR3aa: CASGLGLAGDEQYF
abundance: -; d_gene: -; j_gene: TRBJ1-1; v_gene: TRBV14; CDR3nt: TGTGCCAGCAGCCAAGATCGGGGGGGCGGCACTGAAGCTTTCTTT; CDR3aa: CASSQDRGGGTEAFF
abundance: -; d_gene: TRBD2; j_gene: TRBJ2-1; v_gene: TRBV27; CDR3nt: TGTGCCAGCAGCGAAGCGGGGTGGCCCAATAACAATGAGCAGTTCTTC; CDR3aa: CASSEAGWPNNNEQFF
abundance: few; d_gene: -; j_gene: TRBJ1-6; v_gene: TRBV5-1; CDR3nt: TGCGCCAGCAGCCTGCGGACAGAATCAGGTTCACCCCTCCACTTT; CDR3aa: CASSLRTESGSPLHF
abundance: -; d_gene: -; j_gene: TRBJ1-3; v_gene: TRBV19; CDR3nt: TGTGCCAGTAGTCTCGAAGGACTGATCTCTGGAAACACCATATATTTT; CDR3aa: CASSLEGLISGNTIYF
abundance: once; d_gene: TRBD1; j_gene: TRBJ1-1; v_gene: TRBV18; CDR3nt: TGTGCCAGCTCACTAGGACAGGACACTGAAGCTTTCTTT; CDR3aa: CASSLGQDTEAFF
abundance: -; d_gene: -; j_gene: TRBJ2-1; v_gene: TRBV30; CDR3nt: TGTGCCTGGAGTGTACCTTCCGGAGGAGGGAATGAGCAGTTCTTC; CDR3aa: CAWSVPSGGGNEQFF
abundance: -; d_gene: TRBD1; j_gene: TRBJ2-3; v_gene: TRBV27; CDR3nt: TGTGCCAGCAGTGCACAGGGGGGTACGCAGTATTTT; CDR3aa: CASSAQGGTQYF
abundance: -; d_gene: -; j_gene: TRBJ1-2; v_gene: TRBV27; CDR3nt: TGTGCCAGCAGTGGGGGGGGGTGGTATGGCTACACCTTC; CDR3aa: CASSGGGWYGYTF
abundance: -; d_gene: -; j_gene: TRBJ2-1; v_gene: TRBV10-2; CDR3nt: TGCGCCAGCAGCCTGATGAGCTCCTACAATGAGCAGTTCTTC; CDR3aa: CASSLMSSYNEQFF
abundance: -; d_gene: TRBD1; j_gene: TRBJ1-2; v_gene: TRBV19; CDR3nt: TGTGCCAGTAGTATGACAGGGAACTATGGCTACACCTTC; CDR3aa: CASSMTGNYGYTF
abundance: once; d_gene: TRBD1; j_gene: TRBJ2-5; v_gene: TRBV11-2; CDR3nt: TGTGCCAGCAGCCTACTCTCCGGGACAGGGGGCCAAGAGACCCAGTACTTC; CDR3aa: CASSLLSGTGGQETQYF
abundance: -; d_gene: TRBD1; j_gene: TRBJ1-5; v_gene: TRBV7-9; CDR3nt: TGTGCCAGCAGCTTGACAGGGGGCGATCAGCCCCAGCATTTT; CDR3aa: CASSLTGGDQPQHF
abundance: -; d_gene: -; j_gene: TRBJ1-1; v_gene: TRBV19; CDR3nt: TGTGCCAGTAGTATGAACAGGAAGAACACTGAAGCTTTCTTT; CDR3aa: CASSMNRKNTEAFF
abundance: -; d_gene: -; j_gene: TRBJ1-4; v_gene: TRBV5-1; CDR3nt: TGCGCCAGCAGCTTGGGTTCGACAGCCTTTAATGAAAAACTGTTTTTT; CDR3aa: CASSLGSTAFNEKLFF
abundance: -; d_gene: -; j_gene: TRBJ2-7; v_gene: TRBV27; CDR3nt: TGTGCCAGCAGTTTATCGCCCGAGACCTACGAGCAGTACTTC; CDR3aa: CASSLSPETYEQYF
abundance: -; d_gene: -; j_gene: TRBJ1-6; v_gene: TRBV28; CDR3nt: TGTGCCAGCAGCCTAGCGGCAGGGGATAATTCACCCCTCCACTTT; CDR3aa: CASSLAAGDNSPLHF
abundance: once; d_gene: TRBD1; j_gene: TRBJ1-2; v_gene: TRBV7-2; CDR3nt: TGTGCCAGCAGCTTGGGACAGCTCTATGGCTACACCTTC; CDR3aa: CASSLGQLYGYTF
abundance: -; d_gene: TRBD2; j_gene: TRBJ2-1; v_gene: TRBV10-3; CDR3nt: TGTGCCATCAGTGACTCGGACCGGACTAGCCGCGGGGGGTACAATGAGCAGTTCTTC; CDR3aa: CAISDSDRTSRGGYNEQFF
abundance: once; d_gene: TRBD2; j_gene: TRBJ2-1; v_gene: TRBV5-1; CDR3nt: TGCGCCAGCAGCCCCCTCGGGGGGACTATTGATGAGCAGTTCTTC; CDR3aa: CASSPLGGTIDEQFF
abundance: -; d_gene: TRBD1; j_gene: TRBJ1-2; v_gene: TRBV5-1; CDR3nt: TGCGCCAGCAGCTTTGGGACAGGGGGGTATGGCTACACCTTC; CDR3aa: CASSFGTGGYGYTF
abundance: -; d_gene: TRBD1; j_gene: TRBJ1-1; v_gene: TRBV4-1; CDR3nt: TGCGCCAGCAGCCGGGTGACCGGGACAGGGGGGACTGAAGCTTTCTTT; CDR3aa: CASSRVTGTGGTEAFF
abundance: -; d_gene: -; j_gene: TRBJ2-3; v_gene: TRBV19; CDR3nt: TGTGCCAGTAGTAGCCAGGCTAGCACAGATACGCAGTATTTT; CDR3aa: CASSSQASTDTQYF
abundance: -; d_gene: -; j_gene: TRBJ2-2; v_gene: TRBV5-1; CDR3nt: TGCGCCAGCGGTCCAGGTTCTAAAACCGGGGAGCTGTTTTTT; CDR3aa: CASGPGSKTGELFF
abundance: -; d_gene: -; j_gene: TRBJ1-2; v_gene: TRBV3-1/TRBV3-2; CDR3nt: TGTGCCAGCAGCCAAGGGCGGACAGCTAACTATGGCTACACCTTC; CDR3aa: CASSQGRTANYGYTF
abundance: -; d_gene: TRBD2; j_gene: TRBJ2-1; v_gene: TRBV19; CDR3nt: TGTGCCAGTACCCCACTAGCGGGAGGGGCCGAGCAGTTCTTC; CDR3aa: CASTPLAGGAEQFF
abundance: -; d_gene: TRBD2; j_gene: TRBJ2-2; v_gene: TRBV5-1; CDR3nt: TGCGCCAGCAGCTGGGGACTAGCTTTGGAGGCCGGGGAGCTGTTTTTT; CDR3aa: CASSWGLALEAGELFF
abundance: once; d_gene: -; j_gene: TRBJ1-5; v_gene: TRBV2; CDR3nt: TGTGCCAGCAGTCCACAGGGAAGGAGCAATCAGCCCCAGCATTTT; CDR3aa: CASSPQGRSNQPQHF
abundance: -; d_gene: -; j_gene: TRBJ1-3; v_gene: TRBV3-1/TRBV3-2; CDR3nt: TGTGCCAGCGGGGGCGGATACCGCTCTGGAAACACCATATATTTT; CDR3aa: CASGGGYRSGNTIYF
abundance: -; d_gene: -; j_gene: TRBJ2-7; v_gene: TRBV28; CDR3nt: TGTGCCAGCATGGGCAGCTCCTACGAGCAGTACTTC; CDR3aa: CASMGSSYEQYF
abundance: once; d_gene: TRBD2; j_gene: TRBJ2-3; v_gene: TRBV11-1; CDR3nt: TGTGCCAGCAGCTTAGGACAGCGGGAGGCTACAGATACGCAGTATTTT; CDR3aa: CASSLGQREATDTQYF
abundance: -; d_gene: TRBD2; j_gene: TRBJ2-1; v_gene: TRBV7-9; CDR3nt: TGTGCCAGCAGCTTAGAAGGGGCTAGCGGGAGGAGAAATGAGCAGTTCTTC; CDR3aa: CASSLEGASGRRNEQFF
abundance: -; d_gene: -; j_gene: TRBJ2-7; v_gene: TRBV27; CDR3nt: TGTGCCAGCAGTAGACTAGATCAAGTCCACGAGCAGTACTTC; CDR3aa: CASSRLDQVHEQYF
abundance: -; d_gene: -; j_gene: TRBJ1-4; v_gene: TRBV12-5; CDR3nt: TGTGCTAGTGGTTCATCTGGGGGCGCGGATGAAAAACTGTTTTTT; CDR3aa: CASGSSGGADEKLFF
abundance: -; d_gene: -; j_gene: TRBJ2-4; v_gene: TRBV19; CDR3nt: TGTGCCAGTAGTAGCCAGGCTCTAGCCAAAAACATTCAGTACTTC; CDR3aa: CASSSQALAKNIQYF
abundance: -; d_gene: -; j_gene: TRBJ1-1; v_gene: TRBV27; CDR3nt: TGTGCCAGCAGTCCCTTTGGTGCAGGTCATACTGAAGCTTTCTTT; CDR3aa: CASSPFGAGHTEAFF
abundance: -; d_gene: TRBD1; j_gene: TRBJ2-7; v_gene: TRBV5-1; CDR3nt: TGCGCCAGCAGCCCGGGGACAGCCCTAATGGAGCAGTACTTC; CDR3aa: CASSPGTALMEQYF
abundance: -; d_gene: TRBD2; j_gene: TRBJ2-7; v_gene: TRBV28; CDR3nt: TGTGCCAGCAGTCAACCGGGACTAGCGGCCTACGAGCAGTACTTC; CDR3aa: CASSQPGLAAYEQYF
abundance: -; d_gene: TRBD1; j_gene: TRBJ1-5; v_gene: TRBV28; CDR3nt: TGTGCCAGCAGTTTCTTTAGACAGGGAGGCAATCAGCCCCAGCATTTT; CDR3aa: CASSFFRQGGNQPQHF
abundance: -; d_gene: -; j_gene: TRBJ2-7; v_gene: TRBV6-5; CDR3nt: TGTGCCAGCAGTTACTCACCTAGCCAATCTTCCTACGAGCAGTACTTC; CDR3aa: CASSYSPSQSSYEQYF
abundance: -; d_gene: TRBD1; j_gene: TRBJ1-5; v_gene: TRBV30; CDR3nt: TGTGCCTGGAGTACGGGGACAGGGGATCAGCCCCAGCATTTT; CDR3aa: CAWSTGTGDQPQHF
abundance: -; d_gene: TRBD1; j_gene: TRBJ1-5; v_gene: TRBV28; CDR3nt: TGTGCCAGCAGTTTACCAGGGGGCGCAGGACAGCCCCAGCATTTT; CDR3aa: CASSLPGGAGQPQHF
abundance: once; d_gene: -; j_gene: TRBJ2-5; v_gene: TRBV24-1; CDR3nt: TGTGCCACCAGTGACGGACACTTCCAAGAGACCCAGTACTTC; CDR3aa: CATSDGHFQETQYF
abundance: -; d_gene: TRBD1; j_gene: TRBJ1-3; v_gene: TRBV7-2; CDR3nt: TGTGCCAGCAGCCGGGACAGGGGAGGTGGAAACACCATATATTTT; CDR3aa: CASSRDRGGGNTIYF
abundance: -; d_gene: -; j_gene: TRBJ2-5; v_gene: TRBV11-2; CDR3nt: TGTGCCAGCAGCTTATTGGGGCTGGAAGAGACCCAGTACTTC; CDR3aa: CASSLLGLEETQYF
abundance: -; d_gene: -; j_gene: TRBJ1-1; v_gene: TRBV6-5; CDR3nt: TGTGCCAGCAGCCAAGGACAGCGCGCTTTCTTT; CDR3aa: CASSQGQRAFF
abundance: -; d_gene: -; j_gene: TRBJ1-1; v_gene: TRBV5-4; CDR3nt: TGTGCCAGCAGCTCAGAGCCGGTCGGTCCAGGGCTGGAAGCTTTCTTT; CDR3aa: CASSSEPVGPGLEAFF
abundance: -; d_gene: -; j_gene: TRBJ2-7; v_gene: TRBV11-2; CDR3nt: TGTGCCAGCAGCCCCCTTGAGGGAGGTACCTACGAGCAGTACTTC; CDR3aa: CASSPLEGGTYEQYF
abundance: -; d_gene: -; j_gene: TRBJ1-2; v_gene: TRBV13; CDR3nt: TGTGCCAGCAGTCACTCTGGTGGCTACACCTTC; CDR3aa: CASSHSGGYTF
abundance: -; d_gene: TRBD1; j_gene: TRBJ2-5; v_gene: TRBV14; CDR3nt: TGTGCCAGCAGCCAACCCCGGACAGGGGGCTTGGAGACCCAGTACTTC; CDR3aa: CASSQPRTGGLETQYF
abundance: once; d_gene: -; j_gene: TRBJ1-1; v_gene: TRBV6-5; CDR3nt: TGTGCCAGCAGTATCAGGGAGAACACTGAAGCTTTCTTT; CDR3aa: CASSIRENTEAFF
abundance: -; d_gene: -; j_gene: TRBJ2-7; v_gene: TRBV4-2; CDR3nt: TGTGCCAGCAGCCAAGTTTCGTCTGGACTCCTTTCCTACGAGCAGTACTTC; CDR3aa: CASSQVSSGLLSYEQYF